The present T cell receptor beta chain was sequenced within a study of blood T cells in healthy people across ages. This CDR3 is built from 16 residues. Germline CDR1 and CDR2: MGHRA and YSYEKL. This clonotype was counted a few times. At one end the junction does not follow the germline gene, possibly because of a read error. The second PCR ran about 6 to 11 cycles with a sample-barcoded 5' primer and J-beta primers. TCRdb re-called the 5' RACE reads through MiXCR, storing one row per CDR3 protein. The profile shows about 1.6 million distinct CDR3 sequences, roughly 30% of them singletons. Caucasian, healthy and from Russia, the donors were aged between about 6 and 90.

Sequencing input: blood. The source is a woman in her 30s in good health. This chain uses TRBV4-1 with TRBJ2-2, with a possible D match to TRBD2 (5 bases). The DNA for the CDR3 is TGCGCCAGCAGCCGCGGTCTCAGCAAAAACACCGGGGAGCGGTTTTTT. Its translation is CASSRGLSKNTGERFF.